Presented here are 15 T cell receptor beta chains from one specimen sequenced in a study of shared clonotypes between healthy human individuals. The repertoire was sequenced with immunoSEQ multiplex PCR; TCRdb's copy has only in-frame clones and lacks some. Of roughly 2,300,000 clones listed, 80% to 95% are singletons. Sequencing was carried out using naive CD4+ T cells from PBMCs. Subset reported: CD45RA+ positively selected. The receptor source for this set is a man aged 18 to 29 in good health. Some clones in this sample may be carry-over from other donors' samples.

In the case of this clone: Other DNA sequences in this specimen translate into the identical CDR3. This sequence joins TRBV20-1 and TRBJ2-1; D gene uncertain. Germline V gene sequence: CDR1 DFQATT, CDR2 SNEGSKA (reference sequence). The ends were cut back, 5 bases at V and 5 bases at J, with 4 bases in the middle. The CDR3 consists of 10 residues. CDR3 amino acids: CSASDNEQFF. For the CDR3, the DNA is TGCAGTGCTTCGGACAATGAGCAGTTCTTC.

This chain uses TRBV15 with TRBJ1-4, with a weak D call TRBD1 (6 bases). Trimming pared 2 bases from V and 3 bases from J, leaving 13 bases between. Germline-derived CDR1 and CDR2 are LNHNV and YYDKDF (reference sequence). This CDR3 is 16 amino acids long. The CDR3 loop reads CATSRSGVLSNEKLFF. CDR3 coding DNA: TGTGCCACCAGCAGATCAGGGGTATTATCTAATGAAAAACTGTTTTTT.

The V and J genes are TRBV6-1 and TRBJ1-5; no firm D call. The CDR3 length is 15 residues. V was shortened by 6 bases and J by 0 bases, with 12 bases between the two germline ends. CDR1 MNHNS and CDR2 SASEGT come from the germline V gene. Here the CDR3 reads CASRAGSYSNQPQHF. In DNA, the CDR3 is TGTGCCAGCAGGGCCGGATCCTATAGCAATCAGCCCCAGCATTTT.

This clone has a single count. The chain carries TRBV5-4 and TRBJ2-7; 8 bases map to TRBD1. V was clipped by 5 bases and J by 2 bases; unmatched bases: 9. CDR3 size: 15 residues. The germline V gene has CDR1 SGHNT and CDR2 YYREEE (reference sequence). CDR3 protein: CASSSPGTGAYEQYF. The CDR3 DNA reads as TGTGCCAGCAGTTCACCCGGGACAGGAGCCTACGAGCAGTACTTC.

This chain uses TRBV28 with TRBJ1-2; unclear D gene. V lost 5 bases to trimming and J lost 2 bases, with 9 bases between them. The V gene's germline CDR1 is MDHEN and CDR2 SYDVKM. CDR3 length: 13 residues. The CDR3 nucleotides are TGTGCCAGCAGTCCTAAACCAAACTATGGCTACACCTTC. It translates to CASSPKPNYGYTF.

Only a few counts were recorded for this clone. The rearrangement links TRBV19 to TRBJ1-5; D is unresolved. The CDR3 covers 16 residues. Per germline, CDR1 LNHDA and CDR2 SQIVND (reference sequence). V dropped 2 bases and J dropped 0 bases, with 11 bases sitting between them. The CDR3 DNA follows: TGTGCCAGTAGTATAAGCCCGGTTTATAGCAATCAGCCCCAGCATTTT. Protein sequence: CASSISPVYSNQPQHF.

V usage is TRBV27 and J usage is TRBJ1-1; 7 bases fit TRBD1. J was trimmed by 1 base and V by 5 bases; bases with no gene match: 7. The CDR3 is 15 amino acids. Germline-derived CDR1 and CDR2 are MNHEY and SMNVEV (reference sequence). The CDR3 sequence: CASSELDRRNTEAFF. The CDR3 DNA is TGTGCCAGCAGTGAATTGGACAGGAGGAACACTGAAGCTTTCTTT.

The rearrangement links TRBV5-1 to TRBJ1-1; the D gene is possibly TRBD1 (6 bases). The germline V and J ends were trimmed by 2 bases and 0 bases, with 17 bases remaining between them. Germline V gives CDR1 SGHRS, CDR2 YFSETQ. The CDR3 has 17 amino acids. CDR3 DNA sequence: TGCGCCAGCAGCTTAGACAGGCGTACACTCATGAACACTGAAGCTTTCTTT. It codes for CASSLDRRTLMNTEAFF.

V is TRBV7-3 and J is TRBJ2-7; 9 bases agree with TRBD1. CDR3 size: 14 residues. Germline trimming cut 5 bases from V and 3 bases from J; bases unmatched to any gene: 5. In germline, CDR1 is SGHTA, CDR2 FQGTGA. CDR3 protein: CASSSRDRVYEQYF. CDR3 sequence (DNA): TGTGCCAGCAGCAGCCGGGACAGGGTCTACGAGCAGTACTTC.

This sequence joins TRBV7-6 and TRBJ2-2; 7 bases are a match to TRBD2. Germline V lookup: CDR1 SGHVS, CDR2 FNYEAQ. V trimming: 8 bases; J trimming: 1 base; junction bases outside the gene matches: 7. The CDR3 runs 15 residues. Written as DNA, the CDR3 is TGTGCCAGCGGCCGACTAGCCGGGAACACCGGGGAGCTGTTTTTT. Encoded protein: CASGRLAGNTGELFF.

This clone was counted once. The CDR3 here is CASSNTSGSYEQYF. The CDR3 bases are TGTGCCAGCAGCAACACTAGCGGATCCTACGAGCAGTACTTC. V is TRBV9 and J is TRBJ2-7, with 8 bases lining up with TRBD2. Trimming at V came to 4 bases and at J to 1 base, leaving 4 bases not matched to a gene. Germline V lookup: CDR1 SGDLS, CDR2 YYNGEE. This CDR3 comprises 14 residues.

This clone was picked up one time. This chain uses TRBV30 with TRBJ2-5; 8 bases agree with TRBD2. The CDR3 is 14 amino acids. The germline V gene has CDR1 GTSNPN and CDR2 SVGIG (reference sequence). V shed 2 bases and J 4 bases; nucleotides not matched to a gene: 6. The CDR3 loop reads CAWSPGGGLETQYF. The DNA for the CDR3 is TGTGCCTGGAGTCCGGGGGGGGGCCTAGAGACCCAGTACTTC.

The chain has TRBV9 and TRBJ2-7; D possibly corresponds to TRBD1 (6 bases). Germline assignment: CDR1 SGDLS and CDR2 YYNGEE. The ends were cut back, 2 bases at V and 0 bases at J, with 9 bases in the middle. The CDR3 length is 14 residues. The CDR3 loop reads CASSVSGVSYEQYF. CDR3 bases: TGTGCCAGCAGCGTTTCAGGGGTCTCCTACGAGCAGTACTTC.

The CDR3 sequence is CASSQPGQGPGANVLTF. CDR3 in DNA: TGTGCCAGCTCACAACCGGGACAGGGTCCTGGGGCCAACGTCCTGACTTTC. This chain joins TRBV18 and TRBJ2-6; 9 bases align to TRBD1. V was clipped by 4 bases and J by 2 bases; unmatched bases: 6. CDR1 and CDR2 (germline): KGHSH, LQKENI. The CDR3 runs 17 residues.

The chain links TRBV4-2 to TRBJ2-2; 10 bases are shared with TRBD1. Germline trimming cut 5 bases from V and 7 bases from J; bases unmatched to any gene: 16. Germline loops: CDR1 LGHNA, CDR2 YNFKEQ. The CDR3 runs 18 residues. CDR3 sequence: CASSGTGAGPLWGGELFF. The CDR3 nucleotides are TGTGCCAGCAGCGGGACAGGGGCAGGGCCCCTATGGGGCGGGGAGCTGTTTTTT.